Included here is one T cell receptor beta chain sequence, with context. These data belong to a study of blood T cell repertoires in COVID-19. Study-wide context: The study drew acute and convalescent COVID-19 samples from the United States, Italy and Spain. PBMCs, B-cell-depleted T cells, or T cells provided the cDNA or gDNA that made up the material.

Data came from immunoSEQ multiplex PCR; TCRdb stores just in-frame clones and leaves some out. This sample has 250,000 to 350,000 clones, with about 90% found just once. The CDR3 runs 16 residues. After removal of 1 base from V and 13 bases from J, the junction contained 14 bases not matched to a gene. Per germline, CDR1 LGHNT and CDR2 FRNRAP. V is TRBV12-5 and J is TRBJ2-1; 9 bases agree with TRBD1. The receptor comes from a woman between 45 and 65 years old with COVID-19, enrolled during active disease. Sequenced material: peripheral blood. The CDR3 loop reads CASGLGTDRGPPSQFF. DNA of the CDR3: TGTGCTAGTGGTTTGGGGACGGACAGGGGACCCCCGAGCCAGTTCTTC. Combining the CDR3 with reference TRBV12-5 and TRBJ2-1 gives the whole variable domain DARVTQTPRHKVTEMGQEVTMRCQPILGHNTVFWYRQTMMQGLELLAYFRNRAPLDDSGMPKDRFSAEMPDATLATLKIQPSEPRDSAVYFCASGLGTDRGPPSQFFGPGTRLTVL.